The rows below give T cell receptor beta chains drawn from one sample of a study of technical replicates of blood from a handful of donors. Data came from immunoSEQ multiplex PCR; TCRdb stores just in-frame clones and leaves some out. The sample holds under 90,000 clones; around 92% are singletons and the top ten take 0.2% to 0.3%. Sequencing was done on a sample of T cells isolated from PBMCs. The source is a human donor in good health. Both conserved end residues are part of each CDR3. Each record gives: J gene, V gene, clone size, D gene, CDR3 protein, CDR3 DNA. D genes are given only for firm matches. Clone size is shown for a subset of rows, as once, few, many or a class of expanded clone.

J: TRBJ2-4; V: TRBV19; size: once; D: TRBD2; CDR3: CASSIAGRSPGTSLLTAKNIQYF; DNA: TGTGCCAGTAGTATAGCCGGGAGGTCGCCCGGGACTAGCCTGTTAACGGCCAAAAACATTCAGTACTTC
J: TRBJ1-1; V: TRBV19; size: .; D: .; CDR3: CASSIGGGPSEAFF; DNA: TGTGCCAGTAGTATCGGGGGGGGCCCCTCCGAAGCTTTCTTT
J: TRBJ1-4; V: TRBV2; size: .; D: .; CDR3: CASRRESGWQSNEKLFF; DNA: TGTGCCAGCAGGAGAGAGTCAGGGTGGCAGTCTAATGAAAAACTGTTTTTT
J: TRBJ2-7; V: TRBV5-1; size: once; D: .; CDR3: CASSFGDSEQYF; DNA: TGCGCCAGCAGCTTTGGAGACAGCGAGCAGTACTTC
J: TRBJ1-4; V: TRBV6-5; size: .; D: TRBD1; CDR3: CASRGTGGRDEKLFF; DNA: TGTGCCAGCAGGGGGACAGGGGGCCGGGATGAAAAACTGTTTTTT
J: TRBJ2-7; V: TRBV28; size: .; D: TRBD2; CDR3: CASSYPPLAGPREQYF; DNA: TGTGCCAGCAGTTATCCCCCACTAGCGGGCCCTCGAGAGCAGTACTTC
J: TRBJ1-1; V: TRBV10-2; size: .; D: .; CDR3: CASLRGGTEAFF; DNA: TGCGCCAGCCTACGGGGGGGGACTGAAGCTTTCTTT
J: TRBJ1-1; V: TRBV19; size: .; D: TRBD1; CDR3: CASSIEQGVVWTEAFF; DNA: TGTGCCAGTAGTATAGAGCAGGGGGTAGTCTGGACTGAAGCTTTCTTT
J: TRBJ1-5; V: TRBV6-1; size: .; D: .; CDR3: CASTTGRGQPQHF; DNA: TGTGCCAGCACGACCGGCAGGGGACAGCCCCAGCATTTT
J: TRBJ2-7; V: TRBV5-1; size: .; D: TRBD2; CDR3: CASCPTERERF; DNA: TGCGCCAGCTGCCCTACGGAGCGGGAGCGTTTC
J: TRBJ2-2; V: TRBV27; size: .; D: TRBD2; CDR3: CASSLLRLAGGIGELFF; DNA: TGTGCCAGCAGTTTATTACGACTAGCGGGAGGTATCGGGGAGCTGTTTTTT
J: TRBJ2-6; V: TRBV6-4; size: .; D: .; CDR3: CASSEETGAGANVLTF; DNA: TGTGCCAGCAGTGAAGAGACAGGAGCTGGGGCCAACGTCCTGACTTTC
J: TRBJ2-5; V: TRBV11-2; size: .; D: .; CDR3: CASSLVLRQETQYF; DNA: TGTGCCAGCAGCTTAGTACTACGCCAAGAGACCCAGTACTTC
J: TRBJ2-7; V: TRBV9; size: once; D: TRBD1; CDR3: CASSEYRDRDEQYF; DNA: TGTGCCAGCAGCGAATACAGGGACAGGGACGAGCAGTACTTC
J: TRBJ1-2; V: TRBV30; size: .; D: .; CDR3: CAYVRGGGGYTF; DNA: TGTGCCTACGTCCGGGGGGGCGGTGGCTACACCTTC
J: TRBJ2-1; V: TRBV14; size: .; D: TRBD1; CDR3: CASSQRTGWNEQFF; DNA: TGTGCCAGCAGTCAACGGACAGGGTGGAATGAGCAGTTCTTC
J: TRBJ2-1; V: TRBV7-2; size: .; D: .; CDR3: CASSLAPSREQFF; DNA: TGTGCCAGCAGCTTAGCCCCGTCTAGGGAGCAGTTCTTC
J: TRBJ2-1; V: TRBV19; size: .; D: .; CDR3: CASLRAQSNEQFF; DNA: TGTGCCAGTTTGCGAGCTCAAAGCAATGAGCAGTTCTTC
J: TRBJ2-7; V: TRBV14; size: .; D: TRBD2; CDR3: CASSPRPGLAGDYEQYF; DNA: TGTGCCAGCAGCCCCCGCCCGGGACTAGCGGGAGACTACGAGCAGTACTTC
J: TRBJ2-7; V: TRBV6-6; size: .; D: .; CDR3: CASSYSRESYEQYF; DNA: TGTGCCAGCAGTTACTCGAGGGAGTCTTACGAGCAGTACTTC
J: TRBJ2-7; V: TRBV2; size: .; D: TRBD1; CDR3: CASNTGTGVHEQYF; DNA: TGTGCCAGCAATACCGGGACAGGGGTCCACGAGCAGTACTTC
J: TRBJ2-5; V: TRBV2; size: .; D: TRBD1; CDR3: CASPVRPGRTGGFGETQYF; DNA: TGTGCCAGCCCGGTGAGACCAGGCAGGACAGGGGGTTTCGGAGAGACCCAGTACTTC
J: TRBJ1-2; V: TRBV5-6; size: .; D: TRBD1; CDR3: CASSSLYRGRKGYTF; DNA: TGTGCCAGCAGCTCTCTTTACAGGGGGCGTAAGGGCTACACCTTC
J: TRBJ2-5; V: TRBV30; size: .; D: TRBD2; CDR3: CAWSVISGGQETQYF; DNA: TGTGCCTGGAGTGTAATTAGCGGGGGCCAAGAGACCCAGTACTTC
J: TRBJ2-7; V: TRBV27; size: .; D: .; CDR3: CASSKGLLGSYEQYF; DNA: TGTGCCAGCAGCAAAGGACTATTGGGCTCCTACGAGCAGTACTTC
J: TRBJ1-5; V: TRBV6-5; size: .; D: .; CDR3: CASSSTVANQPQHF; DNA: TGTGCCAGCAGTTCCACAGTTGCCAATCAGCCCCAGCATTTT
J: TRBJ2-4; V: TRBV2; size: .; D: TRBD2; CDR3: CASSERAGGLAKNIQYF; DNA: TGTGCCAGCAGTGAAAGGGCGGGGGGTCTAGCCAAAAACATTCAGTACTTC
J: TRBJ1-5; V: TRBV30; size: once; D: TRBD1; CDR3: CAWSVRGSDGPQHF; DNA: TGTGCCTGGAGTGTCAGGGGGTCTGACGGGCCCCAGCATTTT
J: TRBJ2-1; V: TRBV27; size: .; D: TRBD1; CDR3: CASSLVLGQGLNNEQFF; DNA: TGTGCCAGCAGTCTCGTTCTCGGACAGGGCCTCAACAATGAGCAGTTCTTC
J: TRBJ1-4; V: TRBV6-6; size: .; D: TRBD1; CDR3: CASSPQGFSEKLFF; DNA: TGTGCCAGCAGCCCACAGGGGTTTAGTGAAAAACTGTTTTTT
J: TRBJ2-7; V: TRBV14; size: .; D: TRBD1; CDR3: CASSQDLGTGGFEQYF; DNA: TGTGCCAGCAGCCAAGATCTCGGGACAGGGGGCTTCGAGCAGTACTTC
J: TRBJ1-6; V: TRBV25-1; size: .; D: TRBD1; CDR3: CASSDWDRGYNSPLHF; DNA: TGTGCCAGCAGTGATTGGGACAGGGGATACAATTCACCCCTCCACTTT
J: TRBJ2-3; V: TRBV5-1; size: .; D: TRBD1; CDR3: CASSPGVWDREPDTQYF; DNA: TGCGCCAGCAGCCCGGGGGTGTGGGACAGGGAGCCAGATACGCAGTATTTT
J: TRBJ1-1; V: TRBV6-1; size: once; D: .; CDR3: CASSPYNRGTEAFF; DNA: TGTGCCAGCTCCCCATATAATAGGGGGACTGAAGCTTTCTTT
J: TRBJ2-7; V: TRBV4-1; size: .; D: TRBD2; CDR3: CASSLPGGEEQYF; DNA: TGCGCCAGCAGCCTTCCGGGGGGGGAAGAGCAGTACTTC
J: TRBJ2-7; V: TRBV5-3; size: .; D: .; CDR3: CARSLTHIRLVSYEQYF; DNA: TGTGCCAGAAGCTTGACCCACATCCGACTAGTTTCCTACGAGCAGTACTTC
J: TRBJ1-1; V: TRBV30; size: once; D: TRBD1; CDR3: CAWSADRDRLPYWTEAFF; DNA: TGTGCCTGGAGCGCCGACCGGGACAGGTTACCATACTGGACTGAAGCTTTCTTT
J: TRBJ2-3; V: TRBV11-2; size: .; D: TRBD2; CDR3: CASSLGGGAPFTDTQYF; DNA: TGTGCCAGCAGCTTAGGGGGAGGGGCTCCATTCACAGATACGCAGTATTTT
J: TRBJ2-2; V: TRBV7-9; size: .; D: TRBD2; CDR3: CASSLVTSGMITGELFF; DNA: TGTGCCAGCAGCTTAGTAACTAGCGGGATGATCACCGGGGAGCTGTTTTTT
J: TRBJ1-1; V: TRBV30; size: .; D: TRBD1; CDR3: CAWSARTGGKTEAFF; DNA: TGTGCCTGGAGTGCACGAACAGGGGGAAAGACTGAAGCTTTCTTT